Following are 32 T cell receptor beta chains from one sample sequenced in a study of a mutant IDH1 vaccine in newly diagnosed glioma. Repertoires were generated with immunoSEQ multiplex PCR, while TCRdb's copy carries only in-frame clones and drops some. The data contain 30,000 to 40,000 clones, approximately 50% of them singletons. The time point was: week 5, during vaccination. Doses of 300 ug of mutant IDH1 20-mer peptide were given with topical imiquimod. For these receptors, no antigen is known. This sample comprised PBMCs, obtained from a glioma patient whose treatment included an IDH1 peptide vaccine. These receptors were collected from a young woman with glioma.

This clone has just a few counts. The CDR3 nucleotides read TGTGCCAGCTCCGAGGGGTATAACACTGAAGCTTTCTTT. Translating gives CASSEGYNTEAFF. The chain has TRBV2 and TRBJ1-1; TRBD1 might be the D (5 bases). CDR1 and CDR2 from the germline V gene are SNHLY and FYNNEI. Trimming took 8 bases from V and 2 from J, leaving 12 bases between them. CDR3 length equals 13 residues. Combining the CDR3 with reference TRBV2 and TRBJ1-1 gives the whole variable domain EPEVTQTPSHQVTQMGQEVILRCVPISNHLYFYWYRQILGQKVEFLVSFYNNEISEKSEIFDDQFSVERPDGSNFTLKIRSTKLEDSAMYFCASSEGYNTEAFFGQGTRLTVV.

The chain combines TRBV5-4 with TRBJ1-1; a possible D gene is TRBD1 (5 bases). This CDR3 has 15 amino acids. Trimming cost V 0 bases and J 3 bases, with 12 bases left between them. Germline values: CDR1 SGHNT, CDR2 YYREEE (reference sequence). CDR3 sequence (DNA): TGTGCCAGCAGCTTGGGGGGCGGATATTACACTGAAGCTTTCTTT. Protein product: CASSLGGGYYTEAFF.

This clone occurred a few times. V gene TRBV5-5 combines with J gene TRBJ1-1; 7 positions match TRBD1. The V gene's germline CDR1 is SGHKS and CDR2 YYEKEE (reference sequence). This CDR3 contains 14 residues. With 5 bases clipped from V and 0 bases from J, the junction kept 4 bases outside the gene matches. The CDR3 DNA follows: TGTGCCAGCAGTTTTACAGGGGTGAACACTGAAGCTTTCTTT. Residues: CASSFTGVNTEAFF. The full variable domain, completed using reference TRBV5-5 and TRBJ1-1, is DAGVTQSPTHLIKTRGQQVTLRCSPISGHKSVSWYQQVLGQGPQFIFQYYEKEERGRGNFPDRFSARQFPNYSSELNVNALLLGDSALYLCASSFTGVNTEAFFGQGTRLTVV.

This sequence joins TRBV14 and TRBJ2-5; TRBD1 matches at 8 bases. The CDR3 loop spans 16 amino acids. The trim removed 5 bases at V and 0 bases at J, leaving 8 bases unmatched. Germline values: CDR1 SGHDN, CDR2 FVKESK. The CDR3 coding sequence is TGTGCCAGCAGCTCCGGACAGGGCCGGTACCAAGAGACCCAGTACTTC. Encoded protein: CASSSGQGRYQETQYF.

Here the CDR3 reads CASSSGNRGKLYGYTF. In DNA form, the CDR3 reads TGTGCCAGCAGCTCCGGAAACAGGGGAAAGCTCTATGGCTACACCTTC. This chain joins TRBV5-6 and TRBJ1-2, with 7 bases fitting TRBD1. CDR3 length: 16 residues. Germline assignment: CDR1 SGHDT and CDR2 YYEEEE. Germline trimming cut 3 bases from V and 4 bases from J; bases unmatched to any gene: 12. The entire variable domain, with the rest obtained from reference TRBV5-6 and TRBJ1-2, is as follows: DAGVTQSPTHLIKTRGQQVTLRCSPKSGHDTVSWYQQALGQGPQFIFQYYEEEERQRGNFPDRFSGHQFPNYSSELNVNALLLGDSALYLCASSSGNRGKLYGYTFGSGTRLTVV.

This clone was seen only once. The CDR3 DNA is TGTGCCAGCAGTTTCATTCCGGCTTCTGATGGCTACACCTTC. Protein sequence: CASSFIPASDGYTF. The chain is built from TRBV27 and TRBJ1-2; D not resolved. This CDR3 region has 14 residues. Trimming cost V 3 bases and J 6 bases, with 14 bases left between them. Germline loops: CDR1 MNHEY, CDR2 SMNVEV (reference sequence).

This chain links TRBV19 with TRBJ1-2; 10 nucleotides match TRBD1. CDR3 length: 17 residues. Unmatched junction bases numbered 11, after V lost 6 bases and J lost 1 base. The germline V gene encodes CDR1 LNHDA and CDR2 SQIVND (reference sequence). The CDR3 DNA reads as TGTGCCAGTAGCCCCGGGACAGGGGTCCCCTTTAACTATGGCTACACCTTC. Encoded protein: CASSPGTGVPFNYGYTF.

The rearrangement joins TRBV4-3 to TRBJ1-1; the D is unclear. Looked up from germline, CDR1 is LGHNA and CDR2 is YSLEER. The CDR3 has 14 residues. V lost 0 bases and J lost 7, with 12 bases in between. The CDR3 region has the DNA TGCGCCAGCAGCCAAGATCAGATTAGAAATGAAGCTTTCTTT. Translating it yields CASSQDQIRNEAFF.

This clone showed up just a few times. CDR3: CASSLLAGTDTQYF. DNA for the CDR3: TGTGCCAGCAGCTTACTAGCGGGCACAGATACGCAGTATTTT. The chain links TRBV11-1 to TRBJ2-3, with 7 nucleotides matching TRBD2. With V trimmed by 2 bases and J by 1 base, 0 bases remained unmatched. The CDR3 has 14 amino acids. The germline CDR1 and CDR2 sequences are SGHAT and FQDESV (reference sequence).

CDR3: CASSPGALAGAYEQYF. CDR3 sequence (DNA): TGTGCCAGCAGCCCAGGAGCGCTAGCGGGGGCCTACGAGCAGTACTTC. The J gene is TRBJ2-7, the V gene TRBV11-2; 10 nucleotides align to TRBD2. The trim removed 5 bases at V and 2 bases at J, leaving 9 bases unmatched. The CDR3 covers 16 residues. Germline values: CDR1 SGHAT, CDR2 FQNNGV. Full variable domain (missing parts from reference TRBV11-2 and TRBJ2-7): EAGVAQSPRYKIIEKRQSVAFWCNPISGHATLYWYQQILGQGPKLLIQFQNNGVVDDSQLPKDRFSAERLKGVDSTLKIQPAKLEDSAVYLCASSPGALAGAYEQYFGPGTRLTVT.

The chain recombines TRBV7-9 with TRBJ1-1; 8 bases match TRBD1. The CDR3 is 14 residues long. Trimming at V came to 4 bases and at J to 4 bases, leaving 5 bases not matched to a gene. Germline V CDR1 and CDR2: SEHNR, FQNEAQ (reference sequence). CDR3 amino acids: CASSYQGAGTEAFF. CDR3 nucleotides: TGTGCCAGCAGCTACCAGGGGGCTGGCACTGAAGCTTTCTTT.

V usage is TRBV6-6 and J usage is TRBJ2-5; 8 nucleotides line up with TRBD1. Germline CDR1 MNHNY, CDR2 SVGAGI (reference sequence). V was pared by 5 bases and J by 1 base, with 9 bases of the junction left unmatched. The CDR3 has 16 amino acids. CDR3 DNA sequence: TGTGCCAGCAGTAACCGGGACAGGTCGATCCAAGAGACCCAGTACTTC. Protein: CASSNRDRSIQETQYF.

This clone was seen only a few times. The rearrangement links TRBV4-2 to TRBJ2-1; D is uncertain. Germline loops: CDR1 LGHNA, CDR2 YNFKEQ. Trimming pared 0 bases from V and 5 bases from J, leaving 11 bases between. The CDR3 runs to 15 residues. The CDR3 sequence: CASSQDGQRHNEQFF. DNA of the CDR3: TGTGCCAGCAGCCAAGATGGCCAGCGTCACAATGAGCAGTTCTTC.

This chain joins TRBV11-3 and TRBJ2-7, with D perhaps given as TRBD1 or TRBD2 (5 bases each). V was shortened by 2 bases and J by 2 bases, with 10 bases between the two germline ends. This CDR3 has 14 residues. Germline V lookup: CDR1 SGHNT, CDR2 YENEEA. This CDR3 is CASSLPGGPYEQYF. CDR3 sequence (DNA): TGTGCCAGCAGCTTACCTGGGGGACCCTACGAGCAGTACTTC.

The chain recombines TRBV15 with TRBJ2-1; D call uncertain. Trimming pared 5 bases from V and 7 bases from J, leaving 12 bases between. From germline, CDR1 is LNHNV and CDR2 YYDKDF (reference sequence). CDR3 length: 13 residues. CDR3 sequence: CATSGQGRNEQFF. In nucleotides, the CDR3 is TGTGCCACCAGCGGCCAAGGTAGGAATGAGCAGTTCTTC.

The chain couples TRBV5-1 to TRBJ2-7; D unclear. Germline V CDR1 and CDR2: SGHRS, YFSETQ. The CDR3 spans 15 residues. Trimming took off 4 bases at V and 1 base at J, with 15 bases between the two ends. CDR3 bases: TGCGCCAGCAGCCCTGGCTTAGGAGTGTCCTACGAGCAGTACTTC. Protein: CASSPGLGVSYEQYF.

In its sample, this clone was seen a few times. The rearrangement joins TRBV25-1 to TRBJ1-6; 8 positions match TRBD1. The CDR3 contains 15 residues. J was trimmed by 10 bases and V by 2 bases; bases with no gene match: 7. Germline V CDR1 and CDR2: MGHDK, SYGVNS. CDR3 sequence: CASSEELQGDSPLHF. Here the CDR3 DNA reads TGTGCCAGCAGTGAAGAACTACAGGGGGACTCACCCCTCCACTTT. Full variable domain (rest looked up from reference TRBV25-1 and TRBJ1-6): EADIYQTPRYLVIGTGKKITLECSQTMGHDKMYWYQQDPGMELHLIHYSYGVNSTEKGDLSSESTVSRIRTEHFPLTLESARPSHTSQYLCASSEELQGDSPLHFGNGTRLTVT.

The chain combines TRBV11-3 with TRBJ1-4, with D possibly TRBD1 on 6 matching bases. The CDR3 is 18 amino acids. Germline CDR1 is SGHNT and CDR2 is YENEEA. V shed 5 bases and J shed 0 bases, with 19 bases lying between them. CDR3 residues: CASSPGLTRGSTNEKLFF. CDR3 in DNA: TGTGCCAGCAGCCCGGGACTCACCAGGGGATCAACTAATGAAAAACTGTTTTTT.

The chain combines TRBV19 with TRBJ2-1, with 7 positions matching TRBD2. Germline CDR1 reads LNHDA; CDR2 reads SQIVND (reference sequence). Trimming removed 5 bases from V and 3 bases from J; junction bases left unmatched: 10. The CDR3 has 16 residues. The CDR3 region has the DNA TGTGCCAGTAGTCTGGTAAGCGGGGAGCTCTACAATGAGCAGTTCTTC. Translated: CASSLVSGELYNEQFF.

This chain links TRBV7-2 with TRBJ1-5; D remains ambiguous. The CDR3 has 13 amino acids. Germline CDR1 SGHTA, CDR2 FQGNSA. Trimming removed 1 base from V and 5 bases from J, with 6 bases in between. CDR3 DNA sequence: TGTGCCAGCAGCTTAGTCCAGGATCAGCCCCAGCATTTT. This codes for CASSLVQDQPQHF.

Only a few counts were recorded for this clone. The chain uses TRBV29-1 and TRBJ1-4; the match to TRBD1 covers 10 bases. The CDR3 is 15 amino acids. The germline gives CDR1 SQVTM, CDR2 ANQGSEA. J lost 0 bases, V lost 4 bases, and 2 bases had no gene match. CDR3 coding DNA: TGCAGCGTTGCCGGGACAGGGGCAACTAATGAAAAACTGTTTTTT. Its protein is CSVAGTGATNEKLFF.

The V call is TRBV19, the J call TRBJ2-7; 12 nucleotides agree with TRBD2. The germline V gene encodes CDR1 LNHDA and CDR2 SQIVND (reference sequence). V lost 1 base to trimming and J lost 4 bases; unmatched junction nucleotides: 2. This CDR3 comprises 15 residues. CDR3 nucleotides: TGTGCCAGTAGTATAGGGACTAGCGGGGAGTACGAGCAGTACTTC. It translates to CASSIGTSGEYEQYF.

The rearrangement joins TRBV5-1 to TRBJ2-2; the D is unclear. V lost 0 bases to trimming and J lost 8 bases, with 5 bases between them. This CDR3 spans 12 amino acids. Germline V CDR1 and CDR2: SGHRS, YFSETQ. The DNA for the CDR3 is TGCGCCAGCAGCTTGGTCGGAGGGGAGCTGTTTTTT. Residues: CASSLVGGELFF.

This clone showed up just a few times. This sequence joins TRBV19 and TRBJ2-7; possibly TRBD2 for D (6 bases). Germline values: CDR1 LNHDA, CDR2 SQIVND (reference sequence). With 6 bases removed from V and 3 bases from J, the gap between germline ends came to 15 bases. The CDR3 runs to 14 residues. The CDR3 DNA reads TGTGCCAGTAGCAAAACGCGGGGCAGCTACGAGCAGTACTTC. Its protein is CASSKTRGSYEQYF.

J is TRBJ2-5 and V is TRBV4-2; 7 bases are shared with TRBD1. The J call is in doubt because the DNA end fits TRBJ2-7 better. Germline V gene lookup returns CDR1 LGHNA and CDR2 YNFKEQ. This CDR3 has 16 amino acids. The CDR3 DNA follows: TGTGCCAGCAGCCAAGATCTTGGGGACAGAACCTACGAGCAGTACTTC. Translated: CASSQDLGDRTYEQYF.

The table lists this clone with a few counts. This chain uses TRBV5-1 with TRBJ2-5; D not resolved. The CDR3 has 12 amino acids. Germline V gene sequence: CDR1 SGHRS, CDR2 YFSETQ. V was pared by 1 base and J by 4 bases, with 5 bases between. This chain's CDR3 is CASSLWGETQYF. DNA for the CDR3: TGCGCCAGCAGCTTGTGGGGAGAGACCCAGTACTTC.

V gene TRBV2 combines with J gene TRBJ2-5, with unresolved D. V lost 6 bases and J lost 1, with 6 bases in between. Germline CDR1 is SNHLY and CDR2 is FYNNEI. The CDR3 has 12 residues. Written as DNA, the CDR3 is TGTGCCAGCAGGTCCCTCCAAGAGACCCAGTACTTC. Its translation is CASRSLQETQYF. Full variable domain (rest looked up from reference TRBV2 and TRBJ2-5): EPEVTQTPSHQVTQMGQEVILRCVPISNHLYFYWYRQILGQKVEFLVSFYNNEISEKSEIFDDQFSVERPDGSNFTLKIRSTKLEDSAMYFCASRSLQETQYFGPGTRLLVL.

The gene calls are TRBV7-9 and TRBJ1-3; D is uncertain. The CDR3 has 16 residues. CDR1 SEHNR and CDR2 FQNEAQ come from the germline V gene (reference sequence). Trimming took off 0 bases at V and 0 bases at J, with 9 bases between the two ends. The CDR3 protein is CASSLASYLSGNTIYF. DNA for the CDR3: TGTGCCAGCAGCTTAGCCTCATACCTCTCTGGAAACACCATATATTTT.

The chain couples TRBV10-3 to TRBJ2-7, with TRBD2 as a possible D gene (5 bases). Deletions cut 6 bases from V and 0 bases from J, with 9 bases between. Germline loops: CDR1 ENHRY, CDR2 SYGVKD. This CDR3 comprises 13 residues. The CDR3 sequence is CAIRRENSYEQYF. CDR3 sequence (DNA): TGTGCCATCAGAAGGGAGAACTCCTACGAGCAGTACTTC.

This clone showed up just once. The chain is built from TRBV28 and TRBJ1-2; no definite D call. V was pared by 8 bases and J by 4 bases, with 8 bases between. This CDR3 is 11 amino acids long. Germline V CDR1 and CDR2: MDHEN, SYDVKM. CDR3 loop: CASGHLYGYTF. For the CDR3, the DNA is TGTGCCAGCGGGCACCTCTATGGCTACACCTTC.

The V call is TRBV5-6, the J call TRBJ2-1; 10 nucleotides agree with TRBD1. This CDR3 region has 15 residues. Germline V gene lookup returns CDR1 SGHDT and CDR2 YYEEEE. J gave up 7 bases and V 3 bases, and 7 bases lay outside the gene matches. The CDR3 protein is CASSSRTGGRNEQFF. The CDR3 DNA sequence: TGTGCCAGCAGCTCCCGGACAGGGGGGAGAAATGAGCAGTTCTTC.

This clone was counted only a few times. A read error may produce the germline difference seen at one junction end. This specimen includes other DNA sequences encoding the same CDR3. The chain couples TRBV2 to TRBJ1-2, with D possibly matching TRBD1 (5 bases). Germline values: CDR1 SNHLY, CDR2 FYNNEI. The CDR3 extends over 14 amino acids. In nucleotides, the CDR3 is TGTGCCAGCAGCCACAGTTCCGGGGACTATGGCTACACTTTC. This codes for CASSHSSGDYGYTF.